Reported below is one T cell receptor beta chain. Its antigen is still unknown. Germline CDR1 SGDLS, CDR2 YYNGEE. The CDR3 spans 16 residues. V shed 3 bases, J shed 10 bases, and the junction held 13 bases outside the gene matches. The data were produced by immunoSEQ multiplex PCR, yet TCRdb's version contains in-frame clones alone and is incomplete. The sample yields around 40,000 clones, approximately 90% seen once. The sample originates from a study of a mutant IDH1 vaccine in newly diagnosed glioma. Time point denoted: week 35, safety follow-up. In every dose of vaccine, 300 ug of mutant IDH1 20-mer peptide was given alongside topical imiquimod.

The sequencing used PBMCs, collected from a glioma patient whose treatment included an IDH1 peptide vaccine. V and J are TRBV9 and TRBJ2-2; 9 bases are shared with TRBD1. The clonotype originates from a man aged 40-50 years with glioma. The CDR3 coding sequence is TGTGCCAGCAGCGGCTACATGAGGACAGGGGCGGAGGAGCTGTTTTTT. Translating it yields CASSGYMRTGAEELFF.